These T cell receptor beta chains were read from a single sample in a study of cytomegalovirus exposure and HLA in healthy donors. The data were produced by immunoSEQ multiplex PCR, yet TCRdb's version contains in-frame clones alone and is incomplete. This table has tens of thousands of clones, approximately 80% appearing once. Sequenced input: PBMCs. The receptors come from a human donor in good health. The CDR3 runs from the conserved cysteine through the conserved F or W. The D gene is left open where the match is weak.

D: TRBD2; length: 16; J: TRBJ2-1; V: TRBV28; CDR3: CASIKTGGGAIREQFF
D: TRBD1; length: 14; J: TRBJ1-6; V: TRBV5-1; CDR3: CASSPGQGDSPLHF
D: TRBD1; length: 15; J: TRBJ2-7; V: TRBV6-1; CDR3: CASSSQDRGFDEQYF
D: TRBD2; length: 15; J: TRBJ2-5; V: TRBV11-2; CDR3: CASSSSSGGGETQYF
D: .; length: 13; J: TRBJ1-5; V: TRBV30; CDR3: CAWSPQYNQPQHF
D: TRBD1; length: 15; J: TRBJ2-5; V: TRBV7-7; CDR3: CASSLARGKQETQYF
D: TRBD2; length: 15; J: TRBJ2-7; V: TRBV7-9; CDR3: CASSPLAGKSYEQYF
D: TRBD1; length: 15; J: TRBJ2-7; V: TRBV5-1; CDR3: CASSKGTGPQGEQYF
D: .; length: 11; J: TRBJ2-7; V: TRBV7-2; CDR3: CASSPRDEQYF
D: TRBD1; length: 14; J: TRBJ1-6; V: TRBV6-5; CDR3: CASKLTGSNSPLHF
D: TRBD1; length: 16; J: TRBJ2-5; V: TRBV10-2; CDR3: CASSDARDRGRETQYF
D: TRBD1; length: 16; J: TRBJ2-4; V: TRBV11-2; CDR3: CASSHSTGVSKNIQYF
D: TRBD1; length: 15; J: TRBJ1-5; V: TRBV2; CDR3: CASSPSGTGFLPQHF
D: .; length: 16; J: TRBJ1-3; V: TRBV30; CDR3: CAWSASRVSSGNTIYF
D: .; length: 15; J: TRBJ1-4; V: TRBV11-2; CDR3: CASSLDRAGDEKLFF
D: .; length: 12; J: TRBJ2-7; V: TRBV6-6; CDR3: CASLGLKDEQYF
D: .; length: 16; J: TRBJ2-7; V: TRBV9; CDR3: CASSPIGGVATYEQYF
D: TRBD2; length: 15; J: TRBJ2-5; V: TRBV6-1; CDR3: CASRWERGPQETQYF
D: TRBD2; length: 15; J: TRBJ2-2; V: TRBV6-5; CDR3: CASSGAGGQTGELFF
D: TRBD1; length: 16; J: TRBJ1-5; V: TRBV6-1; CDR3: CASSDHWTGRNQPQHF
D: TRBD1; length: 15; J: TRBJ2-3; V: TRBV7-9; CDR3: CASSQGGGSTDTQYF
D: .; length: 15; J: TRBJ1-1; V: TRBV6-1; CDR3: CASRPLDGGGTEAFF
D: .; length: 15; J: TRBJ2-7; V: TRBV4-1; CDR3: CASSLSKGETYEQYF
D: .; length: 13; J: TRBJ2-7; V: TRBV6-5; CDR3: CASSLGPTYEQYF
D: .; length: 13; J: TRBJ2-5; V: TRBV7-9; CDR3: CASSLGPQETQYF
D: .; length: 13; J: TRBJ2-5; V: TRBV2; CDR3: CASSVLGSETQYF
D: TRBD2; length: 17; J: TRBJ2-3; V: TRBV27; CDR3: CASSLWSGGARTDTQYF
D: .; length: 15; J: TRBJ2-7; V: TRBV7-2; CDR3: CASSPGVGGTYEQYF
D: .; length: 15; J: TRBJ1-1; V: TRBV6-5; CDR3: CASSSRALGDTEAFF
D: .; length: 16; J: TRBJ2-4; V: TRBV5-1; CDR3: CASSLEAGVAKNIQYF
D: TRBD1; length: 13; J: TRBJ2-7; V: TRBV6-1; CDR3: CASSARDRREQYF
D: TRBD1; length: 19; J: TRBJ1-2; V: TRBV7-9; CDR3: CASSLGSGTGGTIGYGYTF
D: .; length: 15; J: TRBJ2-2; V: TRBV7-2; CDR3: CASSLNRGGAGELFF
D: TRBD1; length: 16; J: TRBJ1-5; V: TRBV19; CDR3: CATEISGGGGNQPQHF
D: TRBD1; length: 15; J: TRBJ1-2; V: TRBV4-3; CDR3: CASSHTTGQEYGYTF
D: TRBD1; length: 15; J: TRBJ1-2; V: TRBV14; CDR3: CASSRDRGLGYGYTF
D: .; length: 19; J: TRBJ1-5; V: TRBV19; CDR3: CASRGSGLYSRTYNQPQHF
D: .; length: 14; J: TRBJ2-2; V: TRBV27; CDR3: CASSPGLFTGELFF
D: .; length: 15; J: TRBJ2-2; V: TRBV2; CDR3: CASREHPRPNGELFF